This TCR beta chain was identified in a study of T cell repertoires in cytomegalovirus infection. Study results and caveats: Identification of carriers of CMV plus the relevant HLA was achieved through cumulative public TCR beta family frequency.

Concerning this clonotype itself: What it recognizes is unknown.

One entry per CDR3 protein, called by TCRdb with MiXCR from the reads. The sample holds roughly 310,000 distinct CDR3 sequences, roughly a sixth seen once. With V trimmed by 4 bases and J by 3 bases, 3 bases remained unmatched. The CDR3 consists of 14 residues. Per germline, CDR1 MNHNY and CDR2 SVGAGI (reference sequence). This sequence joins TRBV6-6 and TRBJ2-7; 10 nucleotides align to TRBD2. The sequenced material came from PBMCs. The TCR sequence derives from a human donor in good health (CMV status not recorded). Some clones in this sample may be carry-over from other donors' samples. The CDR3 DNA is TGTGCCAGCAGTTCCCGGACTAGCGGCTACGAGCAGTACTTC. Translated: CASSSRTSGYEQYF.